Listed below are T cell receptor beta chains from one sample, sequenced in a study of Tregs in tolerant kidney transplant recipients. Sequenced by immunoSEQ multiplex PCR; TCRdb stores in-frame clones only, minus some. The sample has about 240,000 clones; 84% are singletons. Material: CD4+ T cells from blood. The receptors stem from a human donor in good health. Each CDR3 is given with its conserved first and last residue. Fields, in order: J gene, V gene, CDR3 protein.

TRBJ1-6	TRBV11-1	CASSLRWRAGSPLHF
TRBJ2-1	TRBV9	CASSALAGAYNEQFF
TRBJ2-4	TRBV12-5	CASGLGYSNLAKNIQYF
TRBJ2-5	TRBV19	CASGRRGWEETQYF
TRBJ2-5	TRBV5-1	CASSLGGEETQYF
TRBJ2-1	TRBV5-4	CASSSNRYSYNEQFF
TRBJ2-5	TRBV7-6	CASSRGLGGETQYF
TRBJ1-5	TRBV28	CASSLTPKWNQPQHF
TRBJ2-2	TRBV27	CASSLSRQRQGRTGELFF
TRBJ2-1	TRBV18	CASSRGGQGLSYNEQFF
TRBJ2-3	TRBV9	CASSVGGRASGTQYF
TRBJ2-4	TRBV4-2	CASSPFTGGNIQYF
TRBJ1-3	TRBV6-5	CASSIGNTIYF
TRBJ1-2	TRBV4-1	CASSQQGQGSYGYTF
TRBJ2-3	TRBV27	CASSLTGTGGTDTQYF
TRBJ2-5	TRBV6-5	CASSFDPGGSETQYF
TRBJ2-5	TRBV18	CASSPALGGETQYF
TRBJ2-7	TRBV12-5	CASGWADRWSYEQYF
TRBJ1-3	TRBV19	CASSIMFSGNTIYF
TRBJ1-5	TRBV6-6	CASREGDQPQHF
TRBJ1-1	TRBV4-1	CASSQEFPGHTEAFF
TRBJ2-7	TRBV11-3	CASSLAVSYSYEQYF
TRBJ1-1	TRBV7-9	CASSLQGRLNTEAFF
TRBJ1-6	TRBV4-1	CASSQCTFGGSPLHF
TRBJ2-1	TRBV5-4	CASRGGAASSYNEQFF
TRBJ2-2	TRBV28	CASSSPALGATGELFF
TRBJ2-5	TRBV5-6	CASSLRRGLEQYF
TRBJ1-2	TRBV29-1	CSVPGVTNYGYTF
TRBJ2-1	TRBV21-1	CASSNDGGLGHDEQFF
TRBJ2-3	TRBV5-4	CASSLGGGGDTQYF
TRBJ2-1	TRBV21-1	CASSKSRREGQLDEQFF
TRBJ2-5	TRBV5-1	CASQLWGQETQYF
TRBJ1-1	TRBV11-1	CASSFALGGMEAFF
TRBJ1-5	TRBV6-9	CASIGGLFAVQPQHF
TRBJ2-3	TRBV18	CASSLGPPRGTDTQYF
TRBJ1-2	TRBV18	CASSPRGGVYGYTF
TRBJ2-7	TRBV6-1	CASSEAGTSSYEQYF
TRBJ1-5	TRBV27	CASSLVSGNQPQHF